What follows is one TCR beta chain and its context. Its antigen is unknown. Base qualities are not recorded, but no much larger clone differs from it by a single base. This sample was included in a study of cytomegalovirus exposure and HLA in healthy donors (dated by TCRdb to 2017 to 2019). Describing the broader study: An earlier analysis of roughly 570 of the donors reported approximately 300 Gb of sequence data and 117 million unique TCR beta sequences obtained from roughly 180 million T cells. An early release covering approximately 600 HLA-typed donors comprised about 310 gigabases of sequencing data and around 86 million unique TCR sequences. Of the roughly 430 genotyped donors, over 65% fell in the genetic ancestry cluster associated with self-reported Caucasian donors. The study was designed to test whether signatures of past pathogen exposure could be identified by cataloging public T cell receptors. The study used immunosequencing to profile the T cell repertoires of approximately 630 subjects and linked those repertoires to cytomegalovirus serostatus. Besides the first cohort of some 670 subjects, a separate validation cohort made up of over 95 different subjects was used. The study combined high-throughput TCR immunosequencing, statistical association of individual TCRs with disease status, and machine learning to predict cytomegalovirus infection status. To study patterns of TCR occurrence, a later analysis re-analyzed previously published TCR beta repertoires from under 750 donors and added high-resolution HLA genotyping. Rather than using new phenotypic data, the later analysis identified candidate immune exposures from TCR beta sequences and from how often those sequences occurred across donors. In an earlier analysis of 500 to 650 of the donors, high-throughput TCR beta sequencing was used to judge whether each TCR beta V gene segment behaved as functional or pseudogenic. Donor age, sex, ethnicity and CMV serostatus were compiled together with the repertoire data. A later genetic analysis took genome-wide SNP genotypes for about 55% of the roughly 670 donors and used that subset as a discovery cohort. All discovery cohort repertoires had been generated on a single sequencing platform. Both class I and class II loci were covered by HLA typing, at four-digit resolution. Typing coverage varied by locus: roughly 620-640 donors for A, B, C, DRB1 and DQB1; roughly 520 for DQA1; approximately 610 for DPA1; fewer than 480 for DPB1. Four or five DR-DQ haplotypes were handled as single units for association and clustering because linkage in the cohort was strong. Among a few hundred genotyped donors of the cohort, an average of around 240,000 unique TCR beta nucleotide sequences were sequenced per donor, roughly 18% of them non-productive.

In total, roughly 710 healthy bone marrow donors made up the cohort. At the time of sampling, all cohort members were nominally healthy, though unrecorded immune exposures were likely present. The donor tested CMV seronegative, placing the donor among the 350 or so seronegative members of the cohort. A peripheral blood sample was collected from each donor, and TCR beta sequencing was performed on peripheral blood mononuclear cells. The Qiagen DNeasy Blood Extraction Kit was used to extract genomic DNA from the blood cell samples. Library preparation employed the immunoSEQ multiplex PCR assay. For the multiplex PCR, a mixture combining 60 forward primers for TCR Vbeta segments and 13 reverse primers for TCR Jbeta segments was used. The CDR3 region of rearranged TCR beta genes was amplified from genomic DNA with a multiplex PCR assay. The amplified TCR beta libraries were sequenced on the Illumina HiSeq System as 87-base-pair reads. The authors processed their data as follows. A later analysis counted some 74 million unique TCR beta chains across the 550 to 700 repertoires, and roughly 10 million of these chains were shared by at least two donors. A nearest-neighbor algorithm error-corrected the raw reads and collapsed the reads into unique sequences, merging closely related sequences to remove PCR and sequencing errors. Alignment of CDR3 sequences to IMGT reference sequences was used to assign V, D and J gene segments. For a sequence to be retained, at least a six-nucleotide match to both a V gene segment and a J gene segment was required. Rearrangements were classified as productive when the CDR3 lacked stop codons and remained in frame with V and J, and all other rearrangements were classified as non-productive. CDR3 was defined according to IMGT convention as the region running from the second conserved V-encoded cysteine to the conserved J-encoded phenylalanine. The earlier analysis of approximately 590 of the donors excluded any sequence lacking an unambiguous match to a single V gene segment. An earlier analysis of over 450 of the donors classified V segments as functional when productive rearrangements were above 56.7% and as segregating when the standard deviation between donors was above 5%. A statistical classification framework was built for diagnosing cytomegalovirus status from the catalog of TCR beta chain sequences. In a later analysis, TCR nucleotide sequences were compared against IMGT/GENE-DB human TR gene sequences so that V and J genes could be assigned. A later analysis assigned CDR3 sequences and most-parsimonious VDJ recombination scenarios with the TCRdist pipeline. In a later analysis, every TCR beta chain was defined by the combination of its CDR3 amino acid sequence and its V-gene family, and reads without a unique V-gene family were dropped. A later analysis removed roughly 590 highly shared, low-generation-probability nucleotide sequences to deal with suspected cross-contamination and a sequencing artifact. For each public chain, a later analysis derived a clonal expansion index from normalized ranks of inferred template counts within each repertoire. A later analysis computed generation probabilities with a VDJ recombination model fitted to out-of-frame rearrangements, and checked the results against IGoR. A later analysis scored TCR-TCR, TCR-HLA and TCR-CMV co-occurrence with hypergeometric tests, applying a repertoire-size bias correction to TCR pairs. To estimate false discovery rates, a later analysis permuted the HLA or CMV assignments 20 times. In a later analysis, co-occurring TCRs were grouped using DBSCAN, and TCRdist sequence similarity was added for clustering within HLA-allele-positive subsets. Repertoires with fewer than 30,000 or more than 120,000 public chains were left out of co-occurrence clustering, as were a handful of repertoires with anomalous nucleotide sharing. TCRdb's version of the immuneACCESS table is confined to in-frame rearrangements and falls short of the full clone set. An unresolved V gene accounts for under half of the shortfall where checked; the remainder is of unknown origin. V and J calls and clone size are those listed in that table; D and trimming were worked out from the DNA. The sample table records under 150,000 clones; about 84% of these occur just once. Of the sample, roughly 2.4% falls within the top ten clones.

The CDR3 goes from the cysteine to the phenylalanine over 16 residues. The CDR3 DNA has 48 bases and is translated from base 1. Per the germline V gene, LGHNA is the CDR1 and YNFKEQ is the CDR2. Germline trimming: 4 bases from V, 8 bases from J; junction bases outside gene matches: 16. Broader findings and caveats from the paper: In an earlier analysis of around 500 of the donors, most TCR beta V segments appeared in productive rearrangements about 87% or about 30% of the time, broadly matching IMGT annotations. In vitro tests confirmed that three of the cytomegalovirus-associated TCR beta chains recognize cytomegalovirus antigens. Because the 87-base-pair reads could not distinguish some IMGT-functional V segments, including TRBV6-2 and TRBV6-3, those segments were excluded. A later analysis found that TCR association rates varied across HLA loci, with DRB1 alleles showing the most associated TCRs and HLA-C alleles the fewest. The authors suggested that the approach could potentially be extended to other disease states and immunological phenotypes. The only immune exposure information available for the cohort was CMV serostatus. HLA typing was unavailable for some donors at each locus, so association tests used only the typed subset. In a later analysis, several top co-occurrence clusters were reported to appear linked to parvovirus B19, influenza, CMV and Epstein-Barr virus. In the study, roughly 160 TCR beta chains were listed as associated with cytomegalovirus. Sequencing depth was assumed to be roughly uniform across donors in the presence/absence analyses, though that assumption may not hold. A later analysis found that most CMV-associated TCR beta chains appeared HLA-restricted, with HLA associations seemingly driven largely by CMV exposure. Most TCR sequences were observed very rarely across donors, whereas some public TCRs were present in many individuals. Compared with the 666-donor mean, donors in an Asian-associated ancestry cluster had fewer N-insertions in productive TCRs, according to a later genetic analysis. Correlated functional status among segregating V segments might be attributable to linkage disequilibrium, but an unknown experimental factor could not be ruled out. In this cohort, only TCR beta chains were sequenced, and detectable features were limited by the absence of alpha or paired-chain data. An association between a missense DCLRE1C variant and V-gene and J-gene trimming of TCR beta chains was found in a later genetic analysis and replicated in an independent cohort. About 17 rarely observed V segments, including chromosome 9 orphons, were excluded from the earlier analysis of approximately 500 of the donors because counts were too low. In a later analysis, 16,951 TCR beta sequences were associated with specific HLA alleles at a false discovery rate of 0.05. The classifier was reported to diagnose cytomegalovirus status with high specificity and sensitivity in both the original and validation cohorts. In a later analysis, HLA-associated TCR beta chains were found to be more clonally expanded and to have lower generation probabilities than equally common non-associated chains. A cluster of highly shared sequence variants was judged likely to be a technical artifact of the sequencing pipeline. A further reported finding was that TCR beta sequences accurately predicted the HLA-A and HLA-B alleles for most subjects in the first cohort. When HLA alleles, especially DR and DQ, strongly co-occurred, attributing TCR associations to individual alleles was difficult.

The sequenced material came from PBMCs. The rearranged segments are TRBV4-2 and TRBJ1-2; TRBD1 fits 7 bases in the junction. This clonotype was sampled from a man aged 50 to 60 in good health and CMV-seronegative. In nucleotide form, the sequence is TGTGCCAGCAGCCGGGAAAGTGGGAAGGGGGCTGACGGCTACACCTTC. Its coded protein is CASSRESGKGADGYTF.